This T cell receptor beta chain emerged from a study of T cells after yellow fever vaccination. Study as a whole: Fractions of limited cellularity were prepared by means of SMART-Seq v4 Ultra Low Input. Findings and caveats of the study: The study re-detected most primary-vaccination clones after the booster (96% CD4, approximately 88% CD8).

Looked up from germline, CDR1 is SQVTM and CDR2 is ANQGSEA. There are 16 residues in the CDR3. For this clonotype: Its specificity is not known. A junction boundary mismatches the germline segment, possibly from a read error.

Each CDR3 protein is one row after TCRdb ran MiXCR on the 5' RACE reads. There are around 100,000 distinct CDR3 sequences in the sample; around 8.6% occur only once, and over 25% lies in the top ten. Sample: CD8+ T cells sorted from PBMCs, taken 45 days after the yellow fever booster vaccination. This receptor was obtained from a man aged 30-40 years who received the YFV17D yellow fever vaccine. The genes are TRBV29-1 and TRBJ2-1, with 16 bases that match TRBD2. CDR3 sequence (DNA): TGCGGCGTCGAGGGACTAGCGGGAGGGAGGTACAATGAGCAGTTCTTC. Its translation is CGVEGLAGGRYNEQFF.